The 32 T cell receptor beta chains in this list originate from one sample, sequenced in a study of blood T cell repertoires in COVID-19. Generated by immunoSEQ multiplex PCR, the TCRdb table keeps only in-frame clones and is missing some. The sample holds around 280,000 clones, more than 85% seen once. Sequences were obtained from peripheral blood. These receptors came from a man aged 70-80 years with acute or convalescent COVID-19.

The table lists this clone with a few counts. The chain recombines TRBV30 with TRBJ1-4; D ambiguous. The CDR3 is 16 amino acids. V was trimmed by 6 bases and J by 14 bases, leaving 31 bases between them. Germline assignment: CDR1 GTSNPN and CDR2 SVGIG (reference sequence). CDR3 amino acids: CACDLFGPSGEKGLFF. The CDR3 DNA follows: TGTGCCTGCGACTTATTCGGTCCCTCCGGTGAGAAAGGTCTGTTTTTT.

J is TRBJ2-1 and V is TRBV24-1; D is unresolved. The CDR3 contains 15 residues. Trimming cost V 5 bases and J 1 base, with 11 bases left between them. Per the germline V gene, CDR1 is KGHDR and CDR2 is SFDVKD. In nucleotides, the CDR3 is TGTGCCACCAGTGGAAACTCCTTATCCTACAATGAGCAGTTCTTC. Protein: CATSGNSLSYNEQFF.

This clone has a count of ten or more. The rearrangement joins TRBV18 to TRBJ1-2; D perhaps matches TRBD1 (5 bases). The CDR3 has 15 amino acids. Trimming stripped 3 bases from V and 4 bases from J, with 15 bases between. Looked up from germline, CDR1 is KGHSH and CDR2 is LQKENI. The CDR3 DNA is TGTGCCAGCTCACCCCTTCTCGACAGTCCCTATGGCTACACCTTC. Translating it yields CASSPLLDSPYGYTF. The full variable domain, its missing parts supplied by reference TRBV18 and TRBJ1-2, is NAGVMQNPRHLVRRRGQEARLRCSPMKGHSHVYWYRQLPEEGLKFMVYLQKENIIDESGMPKERFSAEFPKEGPSILRIQQVVRGDSAAYFCASSPLLDSPYGYTFGSGTRLTVV.

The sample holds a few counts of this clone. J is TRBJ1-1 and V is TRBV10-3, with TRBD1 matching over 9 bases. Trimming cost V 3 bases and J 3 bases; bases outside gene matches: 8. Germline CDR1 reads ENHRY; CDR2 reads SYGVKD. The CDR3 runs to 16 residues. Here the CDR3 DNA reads TGTGCCATCAGTGATTACAGGGGGCGCGCGGACACTGAAGCTTTCTTT. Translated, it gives CAISDYRGRADTEAFF.

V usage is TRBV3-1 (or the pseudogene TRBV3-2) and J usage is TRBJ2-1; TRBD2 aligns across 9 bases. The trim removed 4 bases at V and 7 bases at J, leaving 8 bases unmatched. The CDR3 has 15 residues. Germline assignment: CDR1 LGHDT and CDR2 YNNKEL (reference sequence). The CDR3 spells CASSLGGGAQNEQFF. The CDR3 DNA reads TGTGCCAGCAGCCTTGGCGGGGGGGCCCAAAATGAGCAGTTCTTC.

CDR3 in DNA: TGTGCCAGCAGTTCACGACAGGGGGAACAGCCCCAGCATTTT. Protein sequence: CASSSRQGEQPQHF. This chain links TRBV28 with TRBJ1-5; 9 bases map to TRBD1. With V trimmed by 4 bases and J by 7 bases, 5 bases remained unmatched. The CDR3 runs 14 residues. Germline-derived CDR1 and CDR2 are MDHEN and SYDVKM.

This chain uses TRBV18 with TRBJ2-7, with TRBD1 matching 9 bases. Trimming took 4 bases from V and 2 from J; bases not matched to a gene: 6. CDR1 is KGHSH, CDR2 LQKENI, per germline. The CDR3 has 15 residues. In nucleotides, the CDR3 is TGTGCCAGCTCACTGGGGACAGGGAACCCCTACGAGCAGTACTTC. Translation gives CASSLGTGNPYEQYF.

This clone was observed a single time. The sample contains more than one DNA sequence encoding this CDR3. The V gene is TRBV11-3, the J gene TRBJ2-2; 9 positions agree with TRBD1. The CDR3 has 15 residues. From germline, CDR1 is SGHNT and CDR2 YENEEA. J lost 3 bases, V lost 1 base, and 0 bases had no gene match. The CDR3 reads CASSLGQGDTGELFF. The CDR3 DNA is TGTGCCAGCAGCTTAGGACAGGGGGACACCGGGGAGCTGTTTTTT.

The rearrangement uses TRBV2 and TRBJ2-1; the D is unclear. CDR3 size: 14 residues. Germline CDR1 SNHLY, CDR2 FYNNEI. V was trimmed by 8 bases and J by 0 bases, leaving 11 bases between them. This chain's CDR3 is CASQEAVSYNEQFF. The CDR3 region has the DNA TGTGCCAGCCAGGAAGCCGTCTCCTACAATGAGCAGTTCTTC. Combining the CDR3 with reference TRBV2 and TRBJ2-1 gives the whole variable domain EPEVTQTPSHQVTQMGQEVILRCVPISNHLYFYWYRQILGQKVEFLVSFYNNEISEKSEIFDDQFSVERPDGSNFTLKIRSTKLEDSAMYFCASQEAVSYNEQFFGPGTRLTVL.

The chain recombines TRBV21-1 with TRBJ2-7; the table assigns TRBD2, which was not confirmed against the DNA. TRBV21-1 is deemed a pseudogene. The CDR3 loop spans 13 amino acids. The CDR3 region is CASSSRSSYEQYF. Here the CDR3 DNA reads TGTGCCAGCAGCTCAAGGAGCTCCTACGAGCAGTACTTC.

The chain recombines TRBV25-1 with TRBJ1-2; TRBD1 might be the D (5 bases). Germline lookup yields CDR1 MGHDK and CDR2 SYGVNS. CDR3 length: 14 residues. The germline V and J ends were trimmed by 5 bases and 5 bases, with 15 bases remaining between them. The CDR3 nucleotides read TGTGCCAGCAGTCCTCAGGGCTCACTATATGGCTACACCTTC. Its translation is CASSPQGSLYGYTF.

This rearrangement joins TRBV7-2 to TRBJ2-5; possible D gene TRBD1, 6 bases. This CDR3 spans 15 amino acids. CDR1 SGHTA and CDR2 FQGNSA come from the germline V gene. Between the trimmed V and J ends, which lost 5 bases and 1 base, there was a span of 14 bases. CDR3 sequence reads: CASSTGPKAQETQYF. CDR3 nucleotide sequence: TGTGCCAGCAGCACAGGGCCTAAAGCCCAAGAGACCCAGTACTTC.

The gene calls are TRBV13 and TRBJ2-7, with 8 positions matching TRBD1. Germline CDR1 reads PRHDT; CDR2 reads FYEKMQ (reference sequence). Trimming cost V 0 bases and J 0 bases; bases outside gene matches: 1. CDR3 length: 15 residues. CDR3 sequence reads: CASSLGRGRSYEQYF. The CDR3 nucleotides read TGTGCCAGCAGCTTAGGCAGGGGGCGCTCCTACGAGCAGTACTTC.

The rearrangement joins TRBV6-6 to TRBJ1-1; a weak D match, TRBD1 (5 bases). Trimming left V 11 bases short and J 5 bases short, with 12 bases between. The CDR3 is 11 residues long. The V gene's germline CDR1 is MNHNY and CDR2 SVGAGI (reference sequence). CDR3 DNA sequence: TGTGCCGCCCGGGGGGAGACTGAAGCTTTCTTT. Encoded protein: CAARGETEAFF.

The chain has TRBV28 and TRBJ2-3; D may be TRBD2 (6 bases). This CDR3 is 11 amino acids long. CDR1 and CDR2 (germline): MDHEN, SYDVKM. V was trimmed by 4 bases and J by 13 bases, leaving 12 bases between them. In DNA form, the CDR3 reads TGTGCCAGCAGTTCGGGACTGACGGAGTATTTT. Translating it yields CASSSGLTEYF.

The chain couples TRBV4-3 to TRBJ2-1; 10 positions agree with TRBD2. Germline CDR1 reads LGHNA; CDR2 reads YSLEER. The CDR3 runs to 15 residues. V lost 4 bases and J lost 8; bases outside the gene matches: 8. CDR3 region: CASSPGVAGGYEQFF. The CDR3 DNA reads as TGCGCCAGCAGCCCTGGGGTAGCGGGGGGCTATGAGCAGTTCTTC.

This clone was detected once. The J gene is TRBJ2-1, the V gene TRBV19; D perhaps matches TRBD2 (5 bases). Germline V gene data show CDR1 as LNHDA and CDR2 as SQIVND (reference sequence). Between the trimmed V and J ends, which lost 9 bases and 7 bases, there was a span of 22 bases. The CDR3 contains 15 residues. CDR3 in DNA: TGTGCCAGACGAACGGAGGTATTGACGTGGAATGAGCAGTTCTTC. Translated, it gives CARRTEVLTWNEQFF.

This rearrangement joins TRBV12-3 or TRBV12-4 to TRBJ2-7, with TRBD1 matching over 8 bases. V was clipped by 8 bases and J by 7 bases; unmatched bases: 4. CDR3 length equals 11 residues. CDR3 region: CASGQGREQYF. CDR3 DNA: TGTGCCAGCGGACAGGGCCGTGAGCAGTACTTC.

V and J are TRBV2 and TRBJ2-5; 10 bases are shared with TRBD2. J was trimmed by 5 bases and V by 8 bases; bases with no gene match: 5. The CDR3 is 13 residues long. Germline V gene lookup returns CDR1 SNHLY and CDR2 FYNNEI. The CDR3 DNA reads TGTGCCAGCGCGAGCGGGGGGGCGGAGACCCAGTACTTC. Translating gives CASASGGAETQYF.

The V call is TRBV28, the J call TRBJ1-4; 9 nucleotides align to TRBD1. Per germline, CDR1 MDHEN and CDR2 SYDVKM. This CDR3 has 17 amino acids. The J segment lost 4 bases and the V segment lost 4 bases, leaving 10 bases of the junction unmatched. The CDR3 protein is CASSSTGGRHSNEKLFF. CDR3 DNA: TGTGCCAGCAGTTCTACAGGGGGCCGGCACAGTAATGAAAAACTGTTTTTT.

CDR3 sequence (DNA): TGTGCCAGCAGTTTCGGACTACAAGAGACCCAGTACTTC. Its translation is CASSFGLQETQYF. V gene TRBV12-3 or TRBV12-4 combines with J gene TRBJ2-5; the D gene is possibly TRBD2 (6 bases). The CDR3 has 13 amino acids. V was trimmed by 3 bases and J by 2 bases, leaving 7 bases between them.

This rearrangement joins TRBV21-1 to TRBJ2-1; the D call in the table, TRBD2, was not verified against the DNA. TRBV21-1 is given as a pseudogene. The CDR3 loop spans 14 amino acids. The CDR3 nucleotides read TGTGCCAGCAGCAAACATATCGGGTACAATGAGCAGTTCTTC. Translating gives CASSKHIGYNEQFF.

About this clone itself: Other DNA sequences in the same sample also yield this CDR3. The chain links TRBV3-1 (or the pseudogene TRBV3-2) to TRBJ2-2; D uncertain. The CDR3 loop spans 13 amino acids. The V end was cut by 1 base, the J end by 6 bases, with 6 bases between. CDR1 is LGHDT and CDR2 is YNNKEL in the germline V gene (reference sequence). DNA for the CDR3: TGTGCCAGCAGCCAAGCGGTAGCCGGGGAGCTGTTTTTT. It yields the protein CASSQAVAGELFF.

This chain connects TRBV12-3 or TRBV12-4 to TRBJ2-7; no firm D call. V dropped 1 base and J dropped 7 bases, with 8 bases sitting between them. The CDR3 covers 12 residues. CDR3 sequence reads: CASSLGVGEQYF. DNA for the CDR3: TGTGCCAGCAGTTTAGGCGTCGGGGAGCAGTACTTC.

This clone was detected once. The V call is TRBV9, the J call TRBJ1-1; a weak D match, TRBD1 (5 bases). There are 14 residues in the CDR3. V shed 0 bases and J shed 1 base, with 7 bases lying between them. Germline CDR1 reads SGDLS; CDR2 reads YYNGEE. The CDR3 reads CASSVGTRNTEAFF. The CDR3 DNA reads TGTGCCAGCAGCGTAGGGACACGGAACACTGAAGCTTTCTTT.

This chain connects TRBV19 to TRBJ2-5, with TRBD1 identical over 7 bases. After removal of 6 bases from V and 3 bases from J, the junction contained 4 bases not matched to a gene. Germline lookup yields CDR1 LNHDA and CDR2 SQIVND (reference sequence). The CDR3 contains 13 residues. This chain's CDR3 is CASRQTGEETQYF. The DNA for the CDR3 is TGTGCCAGTAGGCAAACAGGGGAAGAGACCCAGTACTTC.

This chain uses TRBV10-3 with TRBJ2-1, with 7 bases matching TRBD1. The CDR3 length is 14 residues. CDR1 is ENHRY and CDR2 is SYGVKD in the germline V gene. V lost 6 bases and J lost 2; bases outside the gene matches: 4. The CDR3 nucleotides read TGTGCCATCAGGGGACAGAACGCCTACAATGAGCAGTTCTTC. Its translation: CAIRGQNAYNEQFF.

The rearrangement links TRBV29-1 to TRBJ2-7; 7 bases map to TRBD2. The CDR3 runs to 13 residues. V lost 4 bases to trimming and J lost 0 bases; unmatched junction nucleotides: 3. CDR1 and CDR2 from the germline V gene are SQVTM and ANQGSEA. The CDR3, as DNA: TGCAGCGTTGGAGCGGGACGCTCCTACGAGCAGTACTTC. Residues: CSVGAGRSYEQYF.

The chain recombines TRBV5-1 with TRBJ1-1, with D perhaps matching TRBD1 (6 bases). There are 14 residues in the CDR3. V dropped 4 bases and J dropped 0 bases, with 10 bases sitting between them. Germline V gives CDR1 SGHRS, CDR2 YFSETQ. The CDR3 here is CASSLGTLNTEAFF. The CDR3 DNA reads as TGCGCCAGCAGCCTCGGGACACTGAACACTGAAGCTTTCTTT.

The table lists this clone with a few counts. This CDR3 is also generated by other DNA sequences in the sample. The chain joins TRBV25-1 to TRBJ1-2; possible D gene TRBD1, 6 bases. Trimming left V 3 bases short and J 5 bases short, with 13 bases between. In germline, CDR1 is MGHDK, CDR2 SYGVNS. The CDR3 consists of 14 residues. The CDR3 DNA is TGTGCCAGCAGTGATACCAGGGGTGTTTATGGCTACACCTTC. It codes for CASSDTRGVYGYTF.

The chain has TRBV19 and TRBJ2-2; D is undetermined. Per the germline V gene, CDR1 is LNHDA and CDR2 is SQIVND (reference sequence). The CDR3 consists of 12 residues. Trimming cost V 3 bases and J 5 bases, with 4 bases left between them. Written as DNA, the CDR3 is TGTGCCAGTAGTATGCGAACCGGGGAGCTGTTTTTT. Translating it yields CASSMRTGELFF.

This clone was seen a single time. Here the CDR3 reads CASNPFAGQGAGEQFF. In nucleotides, the CDR3 is TGTGCCAGCAACCCTTTCGCGGGACAGGGGGCAGGTGAGCAGTTCTTC. This chain links TRBV9 with TRBJ2-1, with 12 nucleotides matching TRBD1. The CDR3 spans 16 residues. V trimming: 6 bases; J trimming: 9 bases; junction bases outside the gene matches: 13. The V gene's germline CDR1 is SGDLS and CDR2 YYNGEE.